The rows below give T cell receptor beta chains drawn from one sample of a study of regulatory T cells in long-lasting Graves disease. TCRdb independently ran MiXCR on the multiplex PCR reads; one entry per CDR3 protein. The sample has roughly 400,000 distinct CDR3 sequences; approximately 15% are singletons. A further study also used this sample, focusing on T cells in Graves' hyperthyroidism and ophthalmopathy.

The sample here was peripheral blood mononuclear cells (PBMCs), taken at new diagnosis, from a patient treated with antithyroid drugs. Receptors were obtained from a middle-aged woman with Graves disease. The CDR3 runs from the conserved cysteine through the conserved F or W. The order of the fields is J gene, V gene, CDR3 protein.

TRBJ2-7	TRBV20-1	CSAPSGPSYEQYF
TRBJ2-1	TRBV7-3	CASSPLVAGMNEQFF
TRBJ2-5	TRBV2	CASRADRGLGQETQYF
TRBJ2-4	TRBV9	CASSPLGAGGDIQYF
TRBJ2-3	TRBV30	CAWSYGSGTTDTQYF
TRBJ1-2	TRBV13	CASSPRAASMGSYGYTF
TRBJ2-1	TRBV6-1	CASNRPFGSNEQFF
TRBJ2-3	TRBV6-5	CASSYRERTDTQYF
TRBJ1-5	TRBV12-3/TRBV12-4	CASTPGHRQPQHF
TRBJ1-2	TRBV30	CAWRADHYGYTF
TRBJ2-7	TRBV7-9	CASSEQGSVGEQYF
TRBJ2-3	TRBV6-9	CASSYESTDTQYF
TRBJ2-1	TRBV20-1	CSARGGSSYNEQFF
TRBJ2-2	TRBV20-1	CSARAGTTGELFF
TRBJ1-3	TRBV7-2	CASSLVGQGAAWAGNTIYF
TRBJ2-2	TRBV5-4	CASSTGLAGGPSTGELFF
TRBJ2-7	TRBV11-3	CASSLDPPGQGHEQYF
TRBJ1-2	TRBV28	CASSPVTGYSYGYTF
TRBJ2-7	TRBV12-3/TRBV12-4	CASRTSGRAYHEQYF
TRBJ1-5	TRBV19	CASKVSYSNQPQHF
TRBJ1-1	TRBV27	CASSQGASTEAFF
TRBJ2-5	TRBV28	CASSLYRQRAQYF
TRBJ2-1	TRBV6-2/TRBV6-3	CASAPGTSGRNEQFF
TRBJ2-5	TRBV3-1	CASSQDQRDMYQETQYF
TRBJ2-1	TRBV19	CASRWTSGNEQFF
TRBJ2-3	TRBV28	CASSLPGADTQYF
TRBJ2-5	TRBV6-1	CASSGQPQGETQYF
TRBJ2-3	TRBV28	CASSLLLDQKGDTQYF
TRBJ1-1	TRBV11-3	CASSSYGTELNEAFF
TRBJ2-1	TRBV11-3	CASSEGLRGRDEQFF
TRBJ2-3	TRBV10-2	CASRLVSTDTQYF
TRBJ1-5	TRBV4-1	CASSQDAGGNQPQHF
TRBJ2-1	TRBV7-9	CASSSPDQRDNEQFF